The clone carrying this T cell receptor beta chain has only a few counts. What it recognizes is unknown. The sample originates from a study of T cells in Graves' hyperthyroidism and ophthalmopathy. Points from the study as a whole: Model-based prediction identified ophthalmopathy a median about 6 months prior to its onset.

Amplification yielded TCR beta CDR3 regions, with RNA transcripts as the source. First-round RT-PCR with HTBI primers amplified the TCR CDR3 region. TCRdb fed the multiplex PCR reads into MiXCR, producing one record per CDR3 protein. The table has around 690,000 distinct CDR3 sequences, around 21% seen once. Germline loops: CDR1 MNHNS, CDR2 SASEGT. The CDR3 consists of 14 residues. The junction had 6 bases not matched to a gene; V was cut back by 6 bases and J by 4 bases. PBMCs stemmed from less than 13 ml fresh peripheral blood. The TCR comes from a young man with Graves' ophthalmopathy. Sequencing input: blood. The chain has TRBV6-1 and TRBJ1-2, with TRBD1 matching 9 bases. CDR3 sequence (DNA): TGTGCCAGCAGATTACAGGGGGCGGGCTATGGCTACACCTTC. It yields the protein CASRLQGAGYGYTF.